The clone carrying this T cell receptor beta chain has a handful of counts. Its antigen is not known. TCRdb recomputed calls from the RT-PCR reads with MiXCR, one row per CDR3 protein. This table holds just over 300,000 distinct CDR3 sequences, approximately 23% found once. The CDR3 is 13 residues long. Germline CDR1 and CDR2: DFQATT and SNEGSKA (reference sequence). V dropped 4 bases and J dropped 0 bases, with 6 bases sitting between them. The data were obtained in a study of response to subunit inactivated influenza vaccine. Study-level results: After each seasonal influenza vaccination, few new T cells are recruited, the authors suggested.

This clonotype was obtained from a man in his fifties or sixties who received an inactivated influenza vaccine. The sample was PBMCs from blood, taken around 22 months after vaccination. The chain carries TRBV20-1 and TRBJ1-4; D call uncertain. The CDR3 here is CSATQATNEKLFF. CDR3 nucleotides: TGCAGTGCTACACAAGCAACTAATGAAAAACTGTTTTTT.